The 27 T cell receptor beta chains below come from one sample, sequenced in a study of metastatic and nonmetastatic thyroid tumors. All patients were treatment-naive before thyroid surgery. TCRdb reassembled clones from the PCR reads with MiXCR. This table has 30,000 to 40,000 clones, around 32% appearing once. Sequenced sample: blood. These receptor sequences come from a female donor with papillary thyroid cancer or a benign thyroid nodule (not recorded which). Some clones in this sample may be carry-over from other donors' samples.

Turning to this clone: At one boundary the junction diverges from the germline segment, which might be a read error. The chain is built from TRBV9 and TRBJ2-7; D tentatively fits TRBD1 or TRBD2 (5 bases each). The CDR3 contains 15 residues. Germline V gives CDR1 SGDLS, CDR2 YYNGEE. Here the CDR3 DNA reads TGTTCCAGCAGCGTAGCCTCCTGGGACGCCTACGAGCAGTACTTC. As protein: CSSSVASWDAYEQYF.

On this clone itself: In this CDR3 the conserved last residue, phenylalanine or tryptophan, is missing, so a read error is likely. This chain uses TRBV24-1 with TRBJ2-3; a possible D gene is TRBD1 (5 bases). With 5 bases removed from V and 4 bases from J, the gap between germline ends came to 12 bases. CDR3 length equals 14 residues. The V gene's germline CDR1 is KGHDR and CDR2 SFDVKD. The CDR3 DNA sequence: TGTGCCACCAGTGCCCCACCCAGGGCAGATACGCAGTATATT. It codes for CATSAPPRADTQYI.

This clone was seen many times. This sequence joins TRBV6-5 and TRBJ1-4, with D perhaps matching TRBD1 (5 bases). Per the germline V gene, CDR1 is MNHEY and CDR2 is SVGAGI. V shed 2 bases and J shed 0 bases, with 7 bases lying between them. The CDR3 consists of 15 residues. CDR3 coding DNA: TGTGCCAGCAGTTACGCGGGGGCAACTAATGAAAAACTGTTTTTT. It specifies CASSYAGATNEKLFF.

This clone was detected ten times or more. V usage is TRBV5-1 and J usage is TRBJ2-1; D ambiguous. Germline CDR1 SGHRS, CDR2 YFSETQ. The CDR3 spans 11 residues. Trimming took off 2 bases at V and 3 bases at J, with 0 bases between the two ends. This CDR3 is CASSFYNEQFF. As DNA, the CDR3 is TGCGCCAGCAGCTTCTACAATGAGCAGTTCTTC.

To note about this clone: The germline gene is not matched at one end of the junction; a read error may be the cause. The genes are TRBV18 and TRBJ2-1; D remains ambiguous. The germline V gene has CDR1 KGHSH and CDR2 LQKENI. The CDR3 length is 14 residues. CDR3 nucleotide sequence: TGTGCCAACTCACCGGAAGGGACCTACAATGAGCAGTTCTTC. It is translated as CANSPEGTYNEQFF.

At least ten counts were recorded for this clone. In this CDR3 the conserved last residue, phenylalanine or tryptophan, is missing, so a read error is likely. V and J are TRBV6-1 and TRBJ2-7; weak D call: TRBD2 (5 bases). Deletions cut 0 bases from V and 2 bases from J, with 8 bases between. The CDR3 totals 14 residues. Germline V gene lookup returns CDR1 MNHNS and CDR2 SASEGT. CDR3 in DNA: TGTGCCAGCAGTGAAGCGCCGGGAACCTACGAGCAGTACCTC. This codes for CASSEAPGTYEQYL.

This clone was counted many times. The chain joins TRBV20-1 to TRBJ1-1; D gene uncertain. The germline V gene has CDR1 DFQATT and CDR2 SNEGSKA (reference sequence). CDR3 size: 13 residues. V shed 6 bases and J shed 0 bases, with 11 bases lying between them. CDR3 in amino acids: CSAQRFLNTEAFF. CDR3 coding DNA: TGCAGTGCCCAGCGGTTTTTGAACACTGAAGCTTTCTTT.

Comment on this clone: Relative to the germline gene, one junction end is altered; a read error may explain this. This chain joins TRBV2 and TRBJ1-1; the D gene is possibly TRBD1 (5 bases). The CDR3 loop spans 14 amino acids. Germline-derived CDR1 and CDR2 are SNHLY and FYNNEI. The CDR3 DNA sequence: TGTGCCAGCGGACGGGGCAGCCAGAAAACTGAAGCTTTATTT. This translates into CASGRGSQKTEALF.

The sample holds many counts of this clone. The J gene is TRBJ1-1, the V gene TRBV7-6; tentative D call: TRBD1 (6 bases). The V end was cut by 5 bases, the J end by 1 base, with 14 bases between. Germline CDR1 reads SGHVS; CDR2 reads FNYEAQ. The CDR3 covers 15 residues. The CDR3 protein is CASSRPDRSNTEAFF. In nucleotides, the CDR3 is TGTGCCAGCAGCCGGCCCGACAGGTCGAACACTGAAGCTTTCTTT.

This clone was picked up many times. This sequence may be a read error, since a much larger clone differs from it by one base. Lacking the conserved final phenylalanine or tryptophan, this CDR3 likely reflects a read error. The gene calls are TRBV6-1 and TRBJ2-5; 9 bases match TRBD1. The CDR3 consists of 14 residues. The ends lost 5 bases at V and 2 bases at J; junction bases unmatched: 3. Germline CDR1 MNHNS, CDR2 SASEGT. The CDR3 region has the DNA TGTGCCAGCAGTACCGGGACAGGGCAAGAGACCCAGTACTCC. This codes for CASSTGTGQETQYS.

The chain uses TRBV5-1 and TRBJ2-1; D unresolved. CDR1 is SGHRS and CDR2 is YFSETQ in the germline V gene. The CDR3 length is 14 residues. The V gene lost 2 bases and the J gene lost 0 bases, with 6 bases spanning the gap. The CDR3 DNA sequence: TGCGCCAGCAGCTTAACAAACTCCTACAATGAGCAGTTCTTC. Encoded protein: CASSLTNSYNEQFF. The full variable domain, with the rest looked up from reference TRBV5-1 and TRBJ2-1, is KAGVTQTPRYLIKTRGQQVTLSCSPISGHRSVSWYQQTPGQGLQFLFEYFSETQRNKGNFPGRFSGRQFSNSRSEMNVSTLELGDSALYLCASSLTNSYNEQFFGPGTRLTVL.

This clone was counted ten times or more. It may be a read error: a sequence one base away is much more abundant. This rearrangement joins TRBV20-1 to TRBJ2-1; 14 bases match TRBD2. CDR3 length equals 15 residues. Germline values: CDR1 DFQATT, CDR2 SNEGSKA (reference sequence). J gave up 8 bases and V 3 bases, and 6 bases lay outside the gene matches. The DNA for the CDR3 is TGCAGTGCTAGTGGGGGACTAGCGGGAGTCGATGAGCAGTTCTTC. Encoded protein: CSASGGLAGVDEQFF.

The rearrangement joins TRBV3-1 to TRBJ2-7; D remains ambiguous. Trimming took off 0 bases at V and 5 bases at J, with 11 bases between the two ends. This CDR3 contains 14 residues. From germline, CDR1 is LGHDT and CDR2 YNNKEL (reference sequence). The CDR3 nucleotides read TGTGCCAGCAGCCAAGAGGCTCCCCCCAACGAGCAGTACTTC. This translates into CASSQEAPPNEQYF.

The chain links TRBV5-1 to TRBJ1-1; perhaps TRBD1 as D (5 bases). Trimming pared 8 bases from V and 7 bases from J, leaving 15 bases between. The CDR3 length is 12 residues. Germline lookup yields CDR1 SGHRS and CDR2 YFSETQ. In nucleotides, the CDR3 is TGCGCCAGTAGGTTGACAGTGGGTGAAGCTTTCTTT. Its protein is CASRLTVGEAFF.

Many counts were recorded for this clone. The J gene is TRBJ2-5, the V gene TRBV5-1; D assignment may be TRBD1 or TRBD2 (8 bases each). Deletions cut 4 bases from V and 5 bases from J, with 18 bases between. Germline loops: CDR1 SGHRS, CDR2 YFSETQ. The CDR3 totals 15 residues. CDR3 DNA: TGCGCCAGCAGCCCGGGGACAGGCGGGGGGGAGACCCAGTACTTC. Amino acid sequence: CASSPGTGGGETQYF.

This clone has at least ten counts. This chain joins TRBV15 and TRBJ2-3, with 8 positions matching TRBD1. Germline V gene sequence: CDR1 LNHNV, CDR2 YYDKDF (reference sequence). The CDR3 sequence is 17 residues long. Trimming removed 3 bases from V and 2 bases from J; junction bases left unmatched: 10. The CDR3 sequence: CATSRDRVSGLTDTQYF. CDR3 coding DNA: TGTGCCACCAGCAGGGACAGGGTCAGCGGACTCACAGATACGCAGTATTTT.

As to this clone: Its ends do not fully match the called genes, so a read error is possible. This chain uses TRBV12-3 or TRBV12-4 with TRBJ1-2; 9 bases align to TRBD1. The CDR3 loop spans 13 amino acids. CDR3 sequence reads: CTSSGQGISGYTF. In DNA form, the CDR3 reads TGTACCAGCAGTGGACAGGGGATTAGTGGTTACACCTTC.

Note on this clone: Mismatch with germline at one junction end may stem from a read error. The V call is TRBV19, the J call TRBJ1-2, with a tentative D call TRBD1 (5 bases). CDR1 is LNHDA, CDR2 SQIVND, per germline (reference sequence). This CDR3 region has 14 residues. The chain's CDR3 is CAISIGTFNYGYAF. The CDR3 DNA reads TGTGCCATTAGTATTGGGACGTTTAACTATGGCTACGCCTTC.

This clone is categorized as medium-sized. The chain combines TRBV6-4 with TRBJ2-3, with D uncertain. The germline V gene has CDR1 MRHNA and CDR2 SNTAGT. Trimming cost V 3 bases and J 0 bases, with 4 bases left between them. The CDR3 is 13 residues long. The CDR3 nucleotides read TGTGCCAGCAGTGAGCGGAGCACAGATACGCAGTATTTT. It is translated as CASSERSTDTQYF.

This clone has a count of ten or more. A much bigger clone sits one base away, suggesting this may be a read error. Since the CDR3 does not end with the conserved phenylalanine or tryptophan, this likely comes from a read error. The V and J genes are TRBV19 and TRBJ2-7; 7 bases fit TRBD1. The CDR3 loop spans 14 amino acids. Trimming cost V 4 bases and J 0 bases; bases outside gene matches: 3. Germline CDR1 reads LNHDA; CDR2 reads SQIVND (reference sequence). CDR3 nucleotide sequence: TGTGCCAGTAGTAAATGGGACAGCTCCTACGAGCAGTACCTC. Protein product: CASSKWDSSYEQYL.

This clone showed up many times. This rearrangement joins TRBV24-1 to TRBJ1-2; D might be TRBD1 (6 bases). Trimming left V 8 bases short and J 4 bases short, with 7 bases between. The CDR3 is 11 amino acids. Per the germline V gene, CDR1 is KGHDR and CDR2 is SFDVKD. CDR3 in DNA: TGTGCCACCAAGGGGGGCTATGGCTACACCTTC. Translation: CATKGGYGYTF.

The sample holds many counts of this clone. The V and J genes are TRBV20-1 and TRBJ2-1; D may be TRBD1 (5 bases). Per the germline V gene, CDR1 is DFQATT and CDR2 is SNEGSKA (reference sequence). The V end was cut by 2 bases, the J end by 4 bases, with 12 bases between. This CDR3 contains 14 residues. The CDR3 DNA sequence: TGCAGTGCTAGATCGGCCAGGGATTACAATGAGCAGTTCTTC. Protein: CSARSARDYNEQFF.

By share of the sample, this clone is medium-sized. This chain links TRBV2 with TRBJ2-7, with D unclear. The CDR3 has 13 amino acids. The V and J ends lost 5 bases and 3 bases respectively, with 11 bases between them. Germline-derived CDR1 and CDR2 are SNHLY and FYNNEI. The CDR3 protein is CASSPTEHYEQYF. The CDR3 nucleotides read TGTGCCAGCAGTCCCACAGAGCACTACGAGCAGTACTTC.

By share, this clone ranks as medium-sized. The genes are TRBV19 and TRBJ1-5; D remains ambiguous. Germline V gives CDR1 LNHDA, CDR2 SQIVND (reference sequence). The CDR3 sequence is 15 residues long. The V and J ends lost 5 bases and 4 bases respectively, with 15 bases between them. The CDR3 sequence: CASSLPRGLNQPQHF. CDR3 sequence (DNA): TGTGCCAGTAGTTTACCCAGAGGGCTGAATCAGCCCCAGCATTTT.

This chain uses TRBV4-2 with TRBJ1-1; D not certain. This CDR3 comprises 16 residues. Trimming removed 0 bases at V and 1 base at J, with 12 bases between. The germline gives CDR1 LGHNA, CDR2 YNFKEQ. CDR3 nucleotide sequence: TGTGCCAGCAGCCAAGAGAGGGTGCTGGGGAACACTGAAGCTTTCTTT. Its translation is CASSQERVLGNTEAFF.

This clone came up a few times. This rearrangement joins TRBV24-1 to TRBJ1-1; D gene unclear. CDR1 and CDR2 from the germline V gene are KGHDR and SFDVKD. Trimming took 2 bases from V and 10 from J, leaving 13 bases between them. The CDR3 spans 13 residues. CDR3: CATSDSTTLGAFF. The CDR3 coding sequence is TGTGCCACCAGTGATTCTACGACACTGGGAGCTTTCTTT.

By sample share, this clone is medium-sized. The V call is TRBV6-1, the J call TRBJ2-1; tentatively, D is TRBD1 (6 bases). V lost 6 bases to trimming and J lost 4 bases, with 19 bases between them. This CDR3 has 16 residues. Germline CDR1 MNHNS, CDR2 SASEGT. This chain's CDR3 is CASRSRDNSNYNEQFF. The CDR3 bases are TGTGCCAGCAGATCACGGGACAACTCCAATTACAATGAGCAGTTCTTC.